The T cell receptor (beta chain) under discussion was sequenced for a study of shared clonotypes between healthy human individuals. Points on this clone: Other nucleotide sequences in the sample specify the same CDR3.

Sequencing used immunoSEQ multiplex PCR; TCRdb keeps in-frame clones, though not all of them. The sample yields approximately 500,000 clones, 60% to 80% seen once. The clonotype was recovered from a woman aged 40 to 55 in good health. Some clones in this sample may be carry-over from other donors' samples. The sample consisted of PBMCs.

Written as DNA, the CDR3 is TGTGCCAGCAGCTTGGGGGGACAGGGTCGGGAGACCCAGTACTTC. Its protein is CASSLGGQGRETQYF. This chain connects TRBV5-4 to TRBJ2-5; the match to TRBD1 covers 9 bases. With V trimmed by 0 bases and J by 5 bases, 5 bases remained unmatched. This CDR3 contains 15 residues. From germline, CDR1 is SGHNT and CDR2 YYREEE (reference sequence).